This T cell receptor beta chain comes out of a study of blood T cell repertoires in COVID-19. This CDR3 has 14 amino acids. Germline CDR1 SGHRS, CDR2 YFSETQ. J lost 2 bases, V lost 2 bases, and 1 base had no gene match. The data were produced by immunoSEQ multiplex PCR, yet TCRdb's version contains in-frame clones alone and is incomplete. The table lists under 400,000 clones, approximately 89% of them singletons. The sequenced sample consisted of PBMCs or T cells enriched from blood (not recorded which). This chain connects TRBV5-1 to TRBJ2-1, with 7 positions matching TRBD2. This receptor was identified in a man in his forties in a cohort exposed to, infected with or recovered from COVID-19 (not recorded which). The CDR3 bases are TGCGCCAGCAGCTTAGCGGGGACCTACAATGAGCAGTTCTTC. Protein: CASSLAGTYNEQFF. Complete variable domain (other parts from reference TRBV5-1 and TRBJ2-1): KAGVTQTPRYLIKTRGQQVTLSCSPISGHRSVSWYQQTPGQGLQFLFEYFSETQRNKGNFPGRFSGRQFSNSRSEMNVSTLELGDSALYLCASSLAGTYNEQFFGPGTRLTVL.